This paragraph reports one TCR beta chain. Its antigen is undetermined. Profiling relied on immunoSEQ multiplex PCR, and the TCRdb table lists in-frame clones only, not all of them. In the table there are tens of thousands of clones, around 90% of which are singletons. The data are from a study of OX40 agonist ivuxolimab in advanced cancers. Whole-study context: Patients with prior anti-PD-1, anti-PD-L1 or anti-CTLA-4 therapy were eligible; roughly 41% had some.

Any history of autoimmune disease or systemic immunosuppression disqualified patients. Samples of blood were obtained at baseline, on cycle 4 day 1, and on cycle 7 day 1. Study observations and caveats: On average, CD8+ T cells had more expanded clones than CD4+.

This receptor was taken from an adult with an advanced solid tumor such as melanoma, head and neck, liver or kidney cancer. The sample in question was CD4+ or CD8+ T cells sorted from blood, obtained in a trial of the OX40 agonist ivuxolimab.

The CDR3 protein is CASSDSMGQGMEGYTF. The CDR3 bases are TGTGCCAGCAGTGACTCGATGGGACAGGGAATGGAGGGCTACACCTTC. The chain employs TRBV6-4 and TRBJ1-2; 9 nucleotides line up with TRBD1. Germline V gene sequence: CDR1 MRHNA, CDR2 SNTAGT. The length of the CDR3 is 16 residues. The V gene end was trimmed by 0 bases and the J gene end by 8 bases; junction bases not matched to a gene: 10.